The 17 T cell receptor beta chains in this list originate from one sample, sequenced in a study of shared clonotypes between healthy human individuals. TCRdb keeps only in-frame clones here, not all; method: immunoSEQ multiplex PCR. The sample lists about 1.1 million clones; approximately 80% were seen once. The specimen was memory CD4+ T cells from PBMCs. The subset denotes: CD45RA-negative fraction. The receptor set was obtained from a man younger than 30 in good health. Some clones in this sample may be carry-over from other donors' samples.

The rearrangement links TRBV5-5 to TRBJ1-1; tentative D call: TRBD1 (5 bases). The CDR3 has 15 residues. V lost 2 bases to trimming and J lost 5 bases, with 16 bases between them. Looked up from germline, CDR1 is SGHKS and CDR2 is YYEKEE (reference sequence). As DNA, the CDR3 is TGTGCCAGCAGCTTTGGAGGGGCGGGAAGGACTGAAGCTTTCTTT. This sequence encodes CASSFGGAGRTEAFF.

The chain employs TRBV2 and TRBJ1-5, with D maybe TRBD1 (5 bases). The germline V and J ends were trimmed by 3 bases and 4 bases, with 13 bases remaining between them. This CDR3 comprises 15 residues. Germline V lookup: CDR1 SNHLY, CDR2 FYNNEI. The CDR3 DNA reads TGTGCCAGCAGTGATTCTCGGGCAGGGAATCAGCCCCAGCATTTT. It translates to CASSDSRAGNQPQHF.

This clone came up once. The rearrangement links TRBV5-5 to TRBJ1-2, with D possibly matching TRBD1 (6 bases). Germline V gives CDR1 SGHKS, CDR2 YYEKEE (reference sequence). The V and J ends lost 2 bases and 2 bases respectively, with 10 bases between them. The CDR3 contains 14 residues. CDR3 nucleotides: TGTGCCAGCAGCTTAACAGGGCAGAACTATGGCTACACCTTC. As protein: CASSLTGQNYGYTF.

There are a few counts of this clone. The V and J genes are TRBV30 and TRBJ1-1, with D maybe TRBD1 (5 bases). The length of the CDR3 is 11 residues. Germline lookup yields CDR1 GTSNPN and CDR2 SVGIG (reference sequence). V was pared by 2 bases and J by 8 bases, with 9 bases between. This chain's CDR3 is CAWSPTEEAFF. In nucleotides, the CDR3 is TGTGCCTGGAGTCCGACAGAGGAAGCTTTCTTT.

This rearrangement joins TRBV29-1 to TRBJ2-1, with a possible D match to TRBD2 (6 bases). The CDR3 spans 13 residues. Germline values: CDR1 SQVTM, CDR2 ANQGSEA. The ends were cut back, 2 bases at V and 10 bases at J, with 15 bases in the middle. The DNA of the CDR3 is TGCAGCGTTGAAAGATCTTGGGGGGAGGAGCAGTTCTTC. It yields the protein CSVERSWGEEQFF.

The CDR3 protein is CASSLEVPYEQYF. CDR3 DNA sequence: TGCGCCAGCAGCTTGGAGGTCCCCTACGAGCAGTACTTC. The chain combines TRBV5-1 with TRBJ2-7; D is unresolved. The CDR3 contains 13 residues. Per germline, CDR1 SGHRS and CDR2 YFSETQ. V was shortened by 0 bases and J by 2 bases, with 6 bases between the two germline ends.

The V and J genes are TRBV7-3 and TRBJ2-3; D is ambiguous. This CDR3 is built from 15 residues. Trimming stripped 2 bases from V and 0 bases from J, with 9 bases between. Germline V lookup: CDR1 SGHTA, CDR2 FQGTGA. CDR3 in DNA: TGTGCCAGCAGCTTACAACAGATTAGCACAGATACGCAGTATTTT. It translates to CASSLQQISTDTQYF. The whole variable domain, remainder taken from reference TRBV7-3 and TRBJ2-3, is GAGVSQTPSNKVTEKGKYVELRCDPISGHTALYWYRQSLGQGPEFLIYFQGTGAADDSGLPNDRFFAVRPEGSVSTLKIQRTERGDSAVYLCASSLQQISTDTQYFGPGTRLTVL.

V is TRBV11-2 and J is TRBJ2-7, with 7 bases that match TRBD2. This CDR3 is built from 15 residues. The germline V gene has CDR1 SGHAT and CDR2 FQNNGV. Losses at the gene ends were 1 base for V and 4 bases for J; bases not matched to a gene: 7. As DNA, the CDR3 is TGTGCCAGCAGCTTAGTGCGCGGGAGTACTTACGAGCAGTACTTC. The encoded protein is CASSLVRGSTYEQYF. Full variable domain (remainder filled in from reference TRBV11-2 and TRBJ2-7): EAGVAQSPRYKIIEKRQSVAFWCNPISGHATLYWYQQILGQGPKLLIQFQNNGVVDDSQLPKDRFSAERLKGVDSTLKIQPAKLEDSAVYLCASSLVRGSTYEQYFGPGTRLTVT.

The chain recombines TRBV6-5 with TRBJ1-2; D possibly corresponds to TRBD1 (5 bases). The CDR3 covers 14 residues. Germline assignment: CDR1 MNHEY and CDR2 SVGAGI. Trimming removed 5 bases from V and 2 bases from J, with 12 bases in between. The DNA of the CDR3 is TGTGCCAGCAGTCCGAAGGGGAGGAACTATGGCTACACCTTC. Translated, it gives CASSPKGRNYGYTF.

The chain links TRBV5-4 to TRBJ2-1; either TRBD1 or TRBD2 may fit D (6 bases each). This CDR3 region has 13 residues. CDR1 and CDR2 (germline): SGHNT, YYREEE (reference sequence). Trimming shortened V by 1 base and J by 8 bases, and 10 bases separated the two germline ends. Written as DNA, the CDR3 is TGTGCCAGCAGCTTGAACAGGGAGGATGAGCAGTTCTTC. Translated, it gives CASSLNREDEQFF.

J is TRBJ2-2 and V is TRBV7-2; TRBD1 aligns across 10 bases. The CDR3 has 16 residues. Trimming removed 5 bases from V and 7 bases from J; junction bases left unmatched: 10. CDR1 is SGHTA and CDR2 is FQGNSA in the germline V gene. The CDR3 here is CASSERQGANLGELFF. The DNA of the CDR3 is TGTGCCAGCAGCGAGCGACAGGGGGCAAACCTCGGGGAGCTGTTTTTT.

The chain uses TRBV9 and TRBJ2-3, with 13 bases matching TRBD2. The trim removed 4 bases at V and 1 base at J, leaving 9 bases unmatched. The CDR3 sequence is 18 residues long. Germline values: CDR1 SGDLS, CDR2 YYNGEE. CDR3 nucleotide sequence: TGTGCCAGCAGCCGGACTAGCGGGAGCTCCCGGGGCACAGATACGCAGTATTTT. This codes for CASSRTSGSSRGTDTQYF.

The chain joins TRBV9 to TRBJ1-2; maybe TRBD1 (6 bases). The length of the CDR3 is 14 residues. The germline V gene encodes CDR1 SGDLS and CDR2 YYNGEE. V was shortened by 2 bases and J by 4 bases, with 12 bases between the two germline ends. For the CDR3, the DNA is TGTGCCAGCAGCGTGAGGGGGGATGCCTATGGCTACACCTTC. Translating gives CASSVRGDAYGYTF. Combining the CDR3 with reference TRBV9 and TRBJ1-2 gives the whole variable domain DSGVTQTPKHLITATGQRVTLRCSPRSGDLSVYWYQQSLDQGLQFLIQYYNGEERAKGNILERFSAQQFPDLHSELNLSSLELGDSALYFCASSVRGDAYGYTFGSGTRLTVV.

This clone was found many times. This specimen includes other DNA sequences encoding the same CDR3. The genes are TRBV6-1 and TRBJ1-2; D call uncertain. The CDR3 contains 14 residues. CDR1 and CDR2 (germline): MNHNS, SASEGT. The V end lost 10 bases, the J end lost 9 bases, and 24 bases lay between the germline ends. CDR3 region: CAIPRGGVGKRYTF. The DNA of the CDR3 is TGTGCCATCCCCCGCGGTGGAGTTGGGAAACGCTACACCTTC.

The V and J genes are TRBV7-9 and TRBJ2-7; 9 nucleotides match TRBD1. This CDR3 has 14 residues. Losses at the gene ends were 5 bases for V and 7 bases for J; bases not matched to a gene: 9. From germline, CDR1 is SEHNR and CDR2 FQNEAQ (reference sequence). The CDR3 spells CASSPGQGKREQYF. The CDR3 DNA sequence: TGTGCCAGCAGCCCCGGACAGGGGAAGAGGGAGCAGTACTTC.

V usage is TRBV2 and J usage is TRBJ1-2, with D unclear. V was trimmed by 9 bases and J by 4 bases, leaving 15 bases between them. The CDR3 length is 13 residues. Per the germline V gene, CDR1 is SNHLY and CDR2 is FYNNEI. CDR3 nucleotide sequence: TGTGCCAGTCGGCGGGTCATAGGCTATGGCTACACCTTC. Translation gives CASRRVIGYGYTF.

This clone was seen more than once but under ten times. The rearrangement joins TRBV4-2 to TRBJ2-1; the D is unclear. The CDR3 covers 16 residues. From germline, CDR1 is LGHNA and CDR2 YNFKEQ. V gave up 0 bases and J gave up 1 base, with 10 bases separating them. Here the CDR3 DNA reads TGTGCCAGCAGCCAAGATTGGGGTGCGTCCTACAATGAGCAGTTCTTC. It yields the protein CASSQDWGASYNEQFF.